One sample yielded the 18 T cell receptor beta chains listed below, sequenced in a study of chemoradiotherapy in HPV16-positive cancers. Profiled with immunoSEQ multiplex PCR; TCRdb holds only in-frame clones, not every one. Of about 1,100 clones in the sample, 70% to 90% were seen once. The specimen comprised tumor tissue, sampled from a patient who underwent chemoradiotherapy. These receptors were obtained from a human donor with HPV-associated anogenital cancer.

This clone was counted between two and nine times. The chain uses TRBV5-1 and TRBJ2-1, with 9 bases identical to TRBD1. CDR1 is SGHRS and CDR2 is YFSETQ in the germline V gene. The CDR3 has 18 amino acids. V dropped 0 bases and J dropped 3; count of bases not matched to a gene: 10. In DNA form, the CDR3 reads TGCGCCAGCAGCTTGGGGGGGTGGGGACAGGGTCTCTACAATGAGCAGTTCTTC. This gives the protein CASSLGGWGQGLYNEQFF.

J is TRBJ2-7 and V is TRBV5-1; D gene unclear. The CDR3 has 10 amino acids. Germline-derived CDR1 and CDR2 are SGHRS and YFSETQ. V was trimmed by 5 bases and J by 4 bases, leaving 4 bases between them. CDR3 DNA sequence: TGCGCCAGCAGTTCGTACGAGCAGTACTTC. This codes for CASSSYEQYF.

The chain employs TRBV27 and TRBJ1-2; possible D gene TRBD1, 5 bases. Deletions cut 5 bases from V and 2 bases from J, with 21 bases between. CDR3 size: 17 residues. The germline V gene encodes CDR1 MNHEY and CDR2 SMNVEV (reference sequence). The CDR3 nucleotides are TGTGCCAGCAGTGCCCAACCAACCCTGACAGTAAACTATGGCTACACCTTC. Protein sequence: CASSAQPTLTVNYGYTF.

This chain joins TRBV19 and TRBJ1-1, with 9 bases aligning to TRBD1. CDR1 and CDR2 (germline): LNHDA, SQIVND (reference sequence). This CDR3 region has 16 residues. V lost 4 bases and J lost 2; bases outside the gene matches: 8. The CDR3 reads CASSSTGGFINTEAFF. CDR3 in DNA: TGTGCCAGTAGTAGCACAGGGGGCTTTATTAACACTGAAGCTTTCTTT.

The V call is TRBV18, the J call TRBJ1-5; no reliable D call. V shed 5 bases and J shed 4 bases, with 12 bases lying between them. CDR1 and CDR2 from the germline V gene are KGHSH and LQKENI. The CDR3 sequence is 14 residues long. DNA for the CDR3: TGTGCCAGCTCAGGCAGGACCCTAAATCAGCCCCAGCATTTT. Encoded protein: CASSGRTLNQPQHF.

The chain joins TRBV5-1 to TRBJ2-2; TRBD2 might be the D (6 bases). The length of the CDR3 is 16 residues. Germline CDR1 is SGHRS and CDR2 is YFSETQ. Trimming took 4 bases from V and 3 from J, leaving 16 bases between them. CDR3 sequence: CASSNDVGLDTGELFF. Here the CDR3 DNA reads TGCGCCAGCAGCAATGATGTGGGACTTGACACCGGGGAGCTGTTTTTT. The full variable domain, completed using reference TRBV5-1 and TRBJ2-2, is KAGVTQTPRYLIKTRGQQVTLSCSPISGHRSVSWYQQTPGQGLQFLFEYFSETQRNKGNFPGRFSGRQFSNSRSEMNVSTLELGDSALYLCASSNDVGLDTGELFFGEGSRLTVL.

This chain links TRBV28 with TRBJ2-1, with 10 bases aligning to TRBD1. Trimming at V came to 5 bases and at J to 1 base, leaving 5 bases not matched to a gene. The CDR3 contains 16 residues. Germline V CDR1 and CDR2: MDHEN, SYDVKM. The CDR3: CASSEPGQGSYNEQFF. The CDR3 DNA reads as TGTGCCAGCAGTGAACCGGGACAGGGGTCCTACAATGAGCAGTTCTTC.

CDR3 nucleotide sequence: TGCGCCAGCAGCCAAAGGGTGAGCTCTACCACAGATACGCAGTATTTT. As protein: CASSQRVSSTTDTQYF. The J gene is TRBJ2-3, the V gene TRBV4-3; D is ambiguous. Germline loops: CDR1 LGHNA, CDR2 YSLEER. Between the trimmed V and J ends, which lost 2 bases and 2 bases, there was a span of 14 bases. The CDR3 runs 16 residues.

Written as DNA, the CDR3 is TGTGCCAGCAGCGAGGGTAATGAAAAACTGTTTTTT. Translating it yields CASSEGNEKLFF. The chain carries TRBV9 and TRBJ1-4; D remains ambiguous. The V and J ends lost 3 bases and 4 bases respectively, with 4 bases between them. CDR3 size: 12 residues. Germline assignment: CDR1 SGDLS and CDR2 YYNGEE.

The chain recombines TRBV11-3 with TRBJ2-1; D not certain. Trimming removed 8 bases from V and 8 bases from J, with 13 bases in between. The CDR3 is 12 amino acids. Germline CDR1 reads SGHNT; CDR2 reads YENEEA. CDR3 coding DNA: TGTGCCAGCGGAACCGACCGGCATGAGCAGTTCTTC. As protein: CASGTDRHEQFF.

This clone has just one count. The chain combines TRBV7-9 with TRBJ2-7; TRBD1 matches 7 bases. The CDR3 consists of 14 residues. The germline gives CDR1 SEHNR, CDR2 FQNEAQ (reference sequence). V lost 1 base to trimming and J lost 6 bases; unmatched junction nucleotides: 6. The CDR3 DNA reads TGTGCCAGCAGCTTAGGGACAGGCGGCCTCGAGCAGTACTTC. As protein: CASSLGTGGLEQYF.

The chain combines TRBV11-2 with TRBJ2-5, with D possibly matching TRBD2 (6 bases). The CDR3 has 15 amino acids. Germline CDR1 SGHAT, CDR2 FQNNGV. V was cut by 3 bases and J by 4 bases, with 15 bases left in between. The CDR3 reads CASSFSAGRAETQYF. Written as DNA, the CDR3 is TGTGCCAGCAGCTTCTCCGCGGGAAGGGCAGAGACCCAGTACTTC. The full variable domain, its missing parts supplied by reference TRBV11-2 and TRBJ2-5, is EAGVAQSPRYKIIEKRQSVAFWCNPISGHATLYWYQQILGQGPKLLIQFQNNGVVDDSQLPKDRFSAERLKGVDSTLKIQPAKLEDSAVYLCASSFSAGRAETQYFGPGTRLLVL.

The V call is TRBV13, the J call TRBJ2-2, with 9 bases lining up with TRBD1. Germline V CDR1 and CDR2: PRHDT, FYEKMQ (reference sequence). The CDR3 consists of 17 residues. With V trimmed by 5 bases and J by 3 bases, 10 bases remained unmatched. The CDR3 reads CASSPHGQGKHTGELFF. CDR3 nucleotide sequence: TGTGCCAGCAGCCCCCACGGACAGGGGAAGCACACCGGGGAGCTGTTTTTT.

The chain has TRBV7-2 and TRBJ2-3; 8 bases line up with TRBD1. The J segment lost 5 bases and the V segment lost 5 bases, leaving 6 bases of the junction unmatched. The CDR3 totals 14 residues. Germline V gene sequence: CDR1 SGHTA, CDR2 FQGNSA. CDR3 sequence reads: CASSKAGGRDTQYF. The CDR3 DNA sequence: TGTGCCAGCAGCAAGGCAGGGGGCCGAGATACGCAGTATTTT.

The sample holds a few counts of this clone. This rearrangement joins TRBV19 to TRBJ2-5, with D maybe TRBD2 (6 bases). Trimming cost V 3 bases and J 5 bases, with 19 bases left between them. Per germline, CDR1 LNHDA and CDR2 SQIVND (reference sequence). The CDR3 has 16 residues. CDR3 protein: CASSIEEGSRGETQYF. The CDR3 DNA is TGTGCCAGTAGTATCGAGGAGGGCTCGAGAGGGGAGACCCAGTACTTC.

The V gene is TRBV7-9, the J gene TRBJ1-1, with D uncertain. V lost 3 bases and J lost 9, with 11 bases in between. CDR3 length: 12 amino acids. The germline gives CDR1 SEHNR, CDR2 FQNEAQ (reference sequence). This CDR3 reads CASSFTGEQAFF. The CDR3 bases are TGTGCCAGCAGCTTTACGGGCGAGCAAGCTTTCTTT.

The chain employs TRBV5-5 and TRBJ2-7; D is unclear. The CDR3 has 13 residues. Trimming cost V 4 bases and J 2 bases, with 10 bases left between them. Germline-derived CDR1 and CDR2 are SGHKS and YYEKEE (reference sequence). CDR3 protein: CASSTLGTYEQYF. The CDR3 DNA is TGTGCCAGCAGCACACTGGGAACCTACGAGCAGTACTTC.

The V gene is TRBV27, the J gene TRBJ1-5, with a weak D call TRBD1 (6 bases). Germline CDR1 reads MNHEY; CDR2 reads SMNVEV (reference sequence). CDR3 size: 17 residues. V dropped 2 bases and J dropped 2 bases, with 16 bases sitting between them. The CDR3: CASSLRGGRRGNQPQHF. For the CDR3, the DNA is TGTGCCAGCAGTTTAAGGGGGGGGAGGAGGGGCAATCAGCCCCAGCATTTT.